This T cell receptor beta chain was observed in a study of CD8+ T cells in alopecia areata. The authors extracted RNA and reverse transcribed it into cDNA as the sequencing template. Data came from immunoSEQ multiplex PCR; TCRdb stores just in-frame clones and leaves some out. The sample holds tens of thousands of clones, 29% seen once. Treatment reported: oral pan-JAK inhibitor, 5-10 mg twice daily. CDR3 length: 13 residues. The germline V gene has CDR1 SQVTM and CDR2 ANQGSEA. Trimming left V 4 bases short and J 2 bases short, with 12 bases between. The source of this sequence is a human donor with alopecia areata. The chain uses TRBV29-1 and TRBJ2-7; maybe TRBD2 (5 bases). This specimen consisted of CD8+ T cells sorted from blood, obtained at week 4, from a patient treated with tofacitinib. The CDR3 DNA follows: TGCAGCGTTGCCCAGCGGTCGACCTACGAGCAGTACTTC. Protein: CSVAQRSTYEQYF.